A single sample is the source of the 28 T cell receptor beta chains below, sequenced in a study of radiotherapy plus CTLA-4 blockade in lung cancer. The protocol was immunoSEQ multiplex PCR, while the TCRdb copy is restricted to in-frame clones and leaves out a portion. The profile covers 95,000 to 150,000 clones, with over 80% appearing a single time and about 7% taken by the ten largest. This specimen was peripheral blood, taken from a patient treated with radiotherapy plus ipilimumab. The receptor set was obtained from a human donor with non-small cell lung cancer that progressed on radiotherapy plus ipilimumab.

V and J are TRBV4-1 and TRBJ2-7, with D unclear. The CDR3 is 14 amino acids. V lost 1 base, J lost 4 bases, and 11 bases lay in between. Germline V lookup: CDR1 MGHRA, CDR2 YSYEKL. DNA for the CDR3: TGCGCCAGCAGCCAAGCGGGTAAAGGATACGAGCAGTACTTC. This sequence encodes CASSQAGKGYEQYF.

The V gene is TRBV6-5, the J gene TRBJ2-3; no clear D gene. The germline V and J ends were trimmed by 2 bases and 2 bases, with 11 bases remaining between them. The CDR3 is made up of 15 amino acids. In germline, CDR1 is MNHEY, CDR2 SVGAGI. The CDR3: CASSYDGGVTDTQYF. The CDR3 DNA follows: TGTGCCAGCAGTTACGACGGCGGCGTCACAGATACGCAGTATTTT.

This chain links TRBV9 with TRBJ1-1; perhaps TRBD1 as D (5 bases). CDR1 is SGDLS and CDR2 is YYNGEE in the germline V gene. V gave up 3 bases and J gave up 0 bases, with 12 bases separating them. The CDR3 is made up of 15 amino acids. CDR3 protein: CASSARWGMNTEAFF. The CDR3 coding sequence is TGTGCCAGCAGCGCACGTTGGGGGATGAACACTGAAGCTTTCTTT.

CDR3 DNA: TGTGCCAGCAGTTTATCGGGGGATACGCAGTATTTT. This sequence encodes CASSLSGDTQYF. The chain employs TRBV27 and TRBJ2-3; D gene unclear. V was clipped by 0 bases and J by 6 bases, with 4 bases between them. This CDR3 has 12 residues. The germline CDR1 and CDR2 sequences are MNHEY and SMNVEV (reference sequence).

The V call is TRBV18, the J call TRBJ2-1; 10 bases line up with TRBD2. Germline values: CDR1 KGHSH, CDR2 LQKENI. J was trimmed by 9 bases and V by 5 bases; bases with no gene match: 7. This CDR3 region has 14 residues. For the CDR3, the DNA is TGTGCCAGCTCAGGACTAGCGGAGAGGGGTGAGCAGTTCTTC. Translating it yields CASSGLAERGEQFF.

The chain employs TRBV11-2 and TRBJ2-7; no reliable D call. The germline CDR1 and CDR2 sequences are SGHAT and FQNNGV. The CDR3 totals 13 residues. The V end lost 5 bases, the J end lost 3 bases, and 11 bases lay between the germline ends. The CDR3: CASSPPVNYEQYF. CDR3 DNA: TGTGCCAGCAGCCCCCCAGTGAACTACGAGCAGTACTTC.

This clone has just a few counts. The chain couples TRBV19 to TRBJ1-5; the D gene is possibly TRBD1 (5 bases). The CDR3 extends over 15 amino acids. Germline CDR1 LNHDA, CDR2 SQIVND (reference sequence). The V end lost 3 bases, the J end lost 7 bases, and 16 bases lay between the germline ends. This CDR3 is CASSIFQGAGQPQHF. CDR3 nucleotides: TGTGCCAGTAGTATCTTCCAGGGAGCTGGGCAGCCCCAGCATTTT. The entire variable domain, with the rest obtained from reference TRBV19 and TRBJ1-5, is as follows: DGGITQSPKYLFRKEGQNVTLSCEQNLNHDAMYWYRQDPGQGLRLIYYSQIVNDFQKGDIAEGYSVSREKKESFPLTVTSAQKNPTAFYLCASSIFQGAGQPQHFGDGTRLSIL.

The CDR3 DNA reads as TGCAGCGCTGGACAGGGCGATGGAAACACCATATATTTT. This codes for CSAGQGDGNTIYF. This chain joins TRBV29-1 and TRBJ1-3, with 8 bases aligning to TRBD1. Trimming took 7 bases from V and 3 from J; bases not matched to a gene: 5. The CDR3 extends over 13 amino acids. Germline CDR1 is SQVTM and CDR2 is ANQGSEA.

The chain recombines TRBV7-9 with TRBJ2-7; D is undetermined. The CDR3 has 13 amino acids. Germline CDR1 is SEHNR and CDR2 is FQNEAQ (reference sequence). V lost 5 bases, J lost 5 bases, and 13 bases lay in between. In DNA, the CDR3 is TGTGCCAGCAGCCTCGTGGGTGGGCACGAGCAGTACTTC. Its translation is CASSLVGGHEQYF.

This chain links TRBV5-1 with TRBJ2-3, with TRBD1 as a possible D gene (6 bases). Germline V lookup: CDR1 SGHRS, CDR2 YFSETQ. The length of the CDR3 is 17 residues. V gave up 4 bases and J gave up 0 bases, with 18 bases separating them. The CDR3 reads CASSPGQTKGSTDTQYF. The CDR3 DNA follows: TGCGCCAGCAGCCCGGGACAAACCAAGGGTAGCACAGATACGCAGTATTTT.

CDR3 coding DNA: TGTGCCAGCAGTGAATCCCTTAGAAAGCAGTACTTC. Translated, it gives CASSESLRKQYF. The V gene is TRBV2, the J gene TRBJ2-7, with D unclear. Between the trimmed V and J ends, which lost 2 bases and 8 bases, there was a span of 10 bases. This CDR3 comprises 12 residues. Germline CDR1 SNHLY, CDR2 FYNNEI.

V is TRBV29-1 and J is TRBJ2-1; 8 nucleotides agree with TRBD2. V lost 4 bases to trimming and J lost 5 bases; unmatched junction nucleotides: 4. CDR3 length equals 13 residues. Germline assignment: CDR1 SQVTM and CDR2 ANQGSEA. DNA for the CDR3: TGCAGCGTTGGGATAGCGGGACACAATGAGCAGTTCTTC. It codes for CSVGIAGHNEQFF.

The CDR3 DNA reads TGTGCCAGCAGTTACTTTGGGCGGAGCACAGATACGCAGTATTTT. It yields the protein CASSYFGRSTDTQYF. The chain carries TRBV6-5 and TRBJ2-3, with D unclear. Germline assignment: CDR1 MNHEY and CDR2 SVGAGI. V lost 1 base, J lost 0 bases, and 8 bases lay in between. This CDR3 is 15 amino acids long.

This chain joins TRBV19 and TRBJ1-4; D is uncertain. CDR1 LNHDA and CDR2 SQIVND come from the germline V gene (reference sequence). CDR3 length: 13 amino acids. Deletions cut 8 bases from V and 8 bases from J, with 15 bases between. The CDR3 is CASRRVVGEKLFF. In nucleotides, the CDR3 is TGTGCCAGTCGGAGGGTTGTCGGAGAAAAACTGTTTTTT. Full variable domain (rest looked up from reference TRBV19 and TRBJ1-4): DGGITQSPKYLFRKEGQNVTLSCEQNLNHDAMYWYRQDPGQGLRLIYYSQIVNDFQKGDIAEGYSVSREKKESFPLTVTSAQKNPTAFYLCASRRVVGEKLFFGSGTQLSVL.

The CDR3 DNA is TGCAGCGCCGTGATATTCAAGCGGGAGAACACCGGGGAGCTGTTTTTT. It codes for CSAVIFKRENTGELFF. The V and J genes are TRBV29-1 and TRBJ2-2; 7 bases map to TRBD2. Germline CDR1 SQVTM, CDR2 ANQGSEA. V was pared by 7 bases and J by 1 base, with 12 bases of the junction left unmatched. The CDR3 contains 16 residues.

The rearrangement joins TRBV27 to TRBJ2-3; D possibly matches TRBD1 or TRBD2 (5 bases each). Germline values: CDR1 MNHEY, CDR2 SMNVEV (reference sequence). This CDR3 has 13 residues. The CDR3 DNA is TGTGCTAATAGGGCGAGAGGGGAAGATACGCAGTATTTT. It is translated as CANRARGEDTQYF.

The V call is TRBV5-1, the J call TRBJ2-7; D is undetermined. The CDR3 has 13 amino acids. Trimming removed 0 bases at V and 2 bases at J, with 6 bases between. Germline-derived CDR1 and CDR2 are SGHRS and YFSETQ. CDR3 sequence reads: CASSLDPTYEQYF. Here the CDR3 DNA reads TGCGCCAGCAGCTTGGACCCTACCTACGAGCAGTACTTC.

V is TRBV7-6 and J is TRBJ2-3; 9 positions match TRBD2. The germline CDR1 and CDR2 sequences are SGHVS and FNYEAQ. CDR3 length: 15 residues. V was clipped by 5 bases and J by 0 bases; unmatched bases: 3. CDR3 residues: CASSRAGGSTDTQYF. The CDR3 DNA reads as TGTGCCAGCAGCCGGGCGGGAGGGAGCACAGATACGCAGTATTTT.

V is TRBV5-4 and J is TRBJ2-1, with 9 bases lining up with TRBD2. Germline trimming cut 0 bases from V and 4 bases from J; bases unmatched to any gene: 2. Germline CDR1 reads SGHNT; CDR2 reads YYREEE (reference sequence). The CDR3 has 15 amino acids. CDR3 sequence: CASSLGLAGYNEQFF. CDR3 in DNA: TGTGCCAGCAGCTTGGGTCTAGCGGGGTACAATGAGCAGTTCTTC.

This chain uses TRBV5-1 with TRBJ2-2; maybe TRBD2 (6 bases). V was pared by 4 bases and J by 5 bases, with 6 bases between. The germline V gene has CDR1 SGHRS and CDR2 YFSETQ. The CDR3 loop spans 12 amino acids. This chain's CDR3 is CASSRGTGELFF. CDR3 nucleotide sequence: TGCGCCAGCAGCCGGGGGACCGGGGAGCTGTTTTTT.

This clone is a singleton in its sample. The chain's CDR3 is CASSPLAGLSDTQYF. In DNA, the CDR3 is TGTGCCAGCAGCCCCCTAGCGGGTCTTTCTGATACGCAGTATTTT. V is TRBV9 and J is TRBJ2-3; TRBD2 agrees at 8 bases. The CDR3 sequence is 15 residues long. Germline V gene data show CDR1 as SGDLS and CDR2 as YYNGEE. The V segment lost 4 bases and the J segment 6 bases; nucleotides outside the gene matches: 10.

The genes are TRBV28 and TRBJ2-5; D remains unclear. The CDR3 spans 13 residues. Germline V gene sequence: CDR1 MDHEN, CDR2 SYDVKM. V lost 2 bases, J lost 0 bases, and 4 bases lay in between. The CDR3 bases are TGTGCCAGCAGTTTACCAAACCAAGAGACCCAGTACTTC. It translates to CASSLPNQETQYF.

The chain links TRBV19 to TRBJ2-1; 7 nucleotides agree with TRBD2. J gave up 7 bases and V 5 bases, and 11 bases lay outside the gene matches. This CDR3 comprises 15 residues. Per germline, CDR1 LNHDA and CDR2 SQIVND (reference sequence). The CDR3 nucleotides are TGTGCCAGTAGTCCTAATGGGCTAGCGGAAAATGAGCAGTTCTTC. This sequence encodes CASSPNGLAENEQFF.

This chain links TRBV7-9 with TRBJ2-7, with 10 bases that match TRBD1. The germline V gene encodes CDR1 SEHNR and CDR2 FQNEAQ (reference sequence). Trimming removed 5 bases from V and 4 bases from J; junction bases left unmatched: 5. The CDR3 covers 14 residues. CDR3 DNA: TGTGCCAGCAGCAGGACAGGGGGTAGTTACGAGCAGTACTTC. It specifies CASSRTGGSYEQYF. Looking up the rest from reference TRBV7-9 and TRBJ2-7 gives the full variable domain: DTGVSQNPRHKITKRGQNVTFRCDPISEHNRLYWYRQTLGQGPEFLTYFQNEAQLEKSRLLSDRFSAERPKGSFSTLEIQRTEQGDSAMYLCASSRTGGSYEQYFGPGTRLTVT.

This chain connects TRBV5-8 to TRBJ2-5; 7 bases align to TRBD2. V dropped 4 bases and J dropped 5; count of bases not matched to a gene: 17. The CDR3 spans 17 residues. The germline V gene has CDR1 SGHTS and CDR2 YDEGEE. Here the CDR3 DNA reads TGTGCCAGCAGCAAGATAATCAAGGGAGGGTCGTCGGAGACCCAGTACTTC. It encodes CASSKIIKGGSSETQYF.

CDR3 amino acids: CASSSSRDRRNEKLFF. CDR3 DNA sequence: TGTGCCAGCAGCTCCTCCCGGGACAGGAGAAATGAAAAACTGTTTTTT. This sequence joins TRBV4-2 and TRBJ1-4, with 8 positions matching TRBD1. The CDR3 spans 16 residues. J gave up 5 bases and V 5 bases, and 10 bases lay outside the gene matches. Germline assignment: CDR1 LGHNA and CDR2 YNFKEQ.

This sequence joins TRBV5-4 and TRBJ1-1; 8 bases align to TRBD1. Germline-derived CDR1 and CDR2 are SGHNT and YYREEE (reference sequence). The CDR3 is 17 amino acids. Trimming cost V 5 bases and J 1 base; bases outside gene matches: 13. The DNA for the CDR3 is TGTGCCAGCAGTGTTGCCCAGGGGGCAAGAGGGAACACTGAAGCTTTCTTT. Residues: CASSVAQGARGNTEAFF. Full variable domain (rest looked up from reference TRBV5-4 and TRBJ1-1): ETGVTQSPTHLIKTRGQQVTLRCSSQSGHNTVSWYQQALGQGPQFIFQYYREEENGRGNFPPRFSGLQFPNYSSELNVNALELDDSALYLCASSVAQGARGNTEAFFGQGTRLTVV.

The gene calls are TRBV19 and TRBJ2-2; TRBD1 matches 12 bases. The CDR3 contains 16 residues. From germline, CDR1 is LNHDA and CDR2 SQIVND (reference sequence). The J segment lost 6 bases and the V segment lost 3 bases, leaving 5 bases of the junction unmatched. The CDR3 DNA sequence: TGTGCCAGTAGTATGCCGGGACAGGGGGCGGCCGGGGAGCTGTTTTTT. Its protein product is CASSMPGQGAAGELFF.